The subject of this entry is one T cell receptor (beta chain). CDR1 is MNHEY and CDR2 is SMNVEV in the germline V gene (reference sequence). CDR3 length: 18 residues. Trimming removed 6 bases at V and 0 bases at J, with 23 bases between. Under the authors' procedure: It was from reference gene primer amplification that nucleated cell counts were estimated. Clones were sequenced by immunoSEQ multiplex PCR, and TCRdb holds only the in-frame ones, with some missing. V, J and clone size derive from that table, while D and trimming were established from the DNA sequence. The sample yields about 420,000 clones, roughly 90% seen once. This sample was included in a study of blood T cell repertoires in COVID-19. Study at large: Whether acute or convalescent, the COVID-19 samples came from the United States, Italy and Spain.

A Seattle source enrolled patients during active infection and followed them longitudinally. The gene calls are TRBV27 and TRBJ2-5, with a tentative D call TRBD2 (7 bases). Sequenced input: peripheral blood. This clonotype was obtained from a man aged 18-30 years with COVID-19, enrolled during active disease. CDR3 in DNA: TGTGCCAGCAGCCGATCCTCCTGGGGGGGCAACCACCAAGAGACCCAGTACTTC. Translating gives CASSRSSWGGNHQETQYF.